A single sample is the source of the 8 T cell receptor beta chains below, sequenced in a study of blood T cell repertoires in COVID-19. Sequenced by immunoSEQ multiplex PCR; TCRdb stores in-frame clones only, minus some. The table lists 150,000 to 200,000 clones, around 88% of them singletons. Sequenced material: peripheral blood. These receptor sequences come from a human donor in a cohort sampled during active COVID-19.

The chain recombines TRBV18 with TRBJ2-4; D is perhaps TRBD1 (6 bases). The CDR3 is 16 residues long. Germline-derived CDR1 and CDR2 are KGHSH and LQKENI. Trimming stripped 3 bases from V and 0 bases from J, with 12 bases between. The CDR3 region is CASSPYGTLAKNIQYF. CDR3 in DNA: TGTGCCAGCTCACCTTACGGGACATTAGCCAAAAACATTCAGTACTTC.

The chain joins TRBV19 to TRBJ1-2; D remains unclear. Looked up from germline, CDR1 is LNHDA and CDR2 is SQIVND (reference sequence). The CDR3 extends over 17 amino acids. V lost 3 bases and J 9 bases, leaving 26 bases between the germline ends. CDR3 nucleotide sequence: TGTGCCAGTAGTATTACTAGCCCGATAGGCGCCGGGGAGCGCTACACCTTC. Translation: CASSITSPIGAGERYTF.

This chain connects TRBV7-4 to TRBJ1-1; D is unresolved. Deletions cut 7 bases from V and 13 bases from J, with 10 bases between. Germline V CDR1 and CDR2: SGHVT, SQSDAQ. The CDR3 is 9 amino acids. The CDR3 region has the DNA TGTGCCAGCACCAAGGAGGTTTTCTTT. This encodes CASTKEVFF.

The chain carries TRBV7-9 and TRBJ1-4; 9 nucleotides match TRBD1. V dropped 5 bases and J dropped 8; count of bases not matched to a gene: 9. This CDR3 has 15 amino acids. Germline V CDR1 and CDR2: SEHNR, FQNEAQ (reference sequence). CDR3 loop: CASSPLGQGLEKLFF. The CDR3 nucleotides read TGTGCCAGCAGCCCCCTGGGACAGGGACTGGAAAAACTGTTTTTT. The complete variable domain, with remaining parts taken from reference TRBV7-9 and TRBJ1-4, reads DTGVSQNPRHKITKRGQNVTFRCDPISEHNRLYWYRQTLGQGPEFLTYFQNEAQLEKSRLLSDRFSAERPKGSFSTLEIQRTEQGDSAMYLCASSPLGQGLEKLFFGSGTQLSVL.

J is TRBJ2-5 and V is TRBV24-1; D perhaps matches TRBD1 (6 bases). The V end lost 6 bases, the J end lost 5 bases, and 12 bases lay between the germline ends. Germline loops: CDR1 KGHDR, CDR2 SFDVKD. The CDR3 sequence is 13 residues long. The CDR3 sequence is CATSLTGRETQYF. CDR3 DNA: TGTGCCACCAGTCTTACAGGGCGGGAGACCCAGTACTTC.

The chain links TRBV28 to TRBJ1-6; D not resolved. The length of the CDR3 is 15 residues. Trimming pared 4 bases from V and 7 bases from J, leaving 14 bases between. Germline V gene sequence: CDR1 MDHEN, CDR2 SYDVKM. This CDR3 reads CASSSLVQANSPLHF. The CDR3 DNA reads TGTGCCAGCAGTTCGCTGGTCCAGGCAAATTCACCCCTCCACTTT.

The chain carries TRBV6-2 or TRBV6-3 and TRBJ1-2; 8 nucleotides agree with TRBD1. V shed 4 bases, J shed 7 bases, and the junction held 2 bases outside the gene matches. Germline V CDR1 and CDR2: MNHEY, SVGEGT. The CDR3 consists of 12 residues. The CDR3 reads CASSSGGRGYTF. The CDR3 DNA reads as TGTGCCAGCAGTTCAGGGGGCCGTGGCTACACCTTC.

The chain couples TRBV6-5 to TRBJ1-1, with 9 bases identical to TRBD1. Trimming at V came to 5 bases and at J to 7 bases, leaving 11 bases not matched to a gene. The germline V gene has CDR1 MNHEY and CDR2 SVGAGI. The CDR3 sequence is 15 residues long. CDR3 in DNA: TGTGCCAGCAGTCGGAGGACGACAGGGGGTCGTGAAGCTTTCTTT. Protein product: CASSRRTTGGREAFF.